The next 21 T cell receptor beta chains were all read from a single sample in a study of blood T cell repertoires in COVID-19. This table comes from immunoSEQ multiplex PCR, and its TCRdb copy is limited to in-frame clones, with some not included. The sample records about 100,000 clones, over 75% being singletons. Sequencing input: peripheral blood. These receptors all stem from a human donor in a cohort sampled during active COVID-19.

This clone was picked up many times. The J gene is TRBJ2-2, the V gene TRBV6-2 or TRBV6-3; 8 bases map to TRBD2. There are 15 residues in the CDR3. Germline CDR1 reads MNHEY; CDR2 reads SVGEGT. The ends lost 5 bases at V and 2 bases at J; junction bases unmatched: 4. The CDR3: CASSRTSLNTGELFF. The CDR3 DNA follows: TGTGCCAGCAGTCGGACTAGCCTAAACACCGGGGAGCTGTTTTTT.

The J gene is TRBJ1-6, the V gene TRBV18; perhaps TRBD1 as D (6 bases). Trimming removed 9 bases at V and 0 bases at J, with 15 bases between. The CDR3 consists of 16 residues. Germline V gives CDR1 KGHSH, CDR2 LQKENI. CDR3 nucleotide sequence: TGTGCCAGTGCAGGGGCGCCCGACTCCTATAATTCACCCCTCCACTTT. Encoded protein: CASAGAPDSYNSPLHF.

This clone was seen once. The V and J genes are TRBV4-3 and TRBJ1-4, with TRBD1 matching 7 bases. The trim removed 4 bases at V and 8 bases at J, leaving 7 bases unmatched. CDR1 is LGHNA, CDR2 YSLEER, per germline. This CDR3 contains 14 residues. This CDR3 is CASSPGGPWEKLFF. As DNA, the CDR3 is TGCGCCAGCAGCCCAGGGGGACCGTGGGAAAAACTGTTTTTT.

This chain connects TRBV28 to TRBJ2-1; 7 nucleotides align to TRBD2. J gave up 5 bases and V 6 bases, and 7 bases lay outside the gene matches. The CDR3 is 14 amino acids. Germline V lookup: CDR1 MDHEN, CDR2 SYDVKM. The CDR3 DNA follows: TGTGCCAGCAGCCAGCGGGGCCGAAACAATGAGCAGTTCTTC. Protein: CASSQRGRNNEQFF.

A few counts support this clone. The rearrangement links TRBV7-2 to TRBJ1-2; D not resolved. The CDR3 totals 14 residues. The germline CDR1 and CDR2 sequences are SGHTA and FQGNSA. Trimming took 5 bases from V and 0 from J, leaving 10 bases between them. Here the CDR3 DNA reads TGTGCCAGCAGCCCTCGGTACTCTAACTATGGCTACACCTTC. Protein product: CASSPRYSNYGYTF.

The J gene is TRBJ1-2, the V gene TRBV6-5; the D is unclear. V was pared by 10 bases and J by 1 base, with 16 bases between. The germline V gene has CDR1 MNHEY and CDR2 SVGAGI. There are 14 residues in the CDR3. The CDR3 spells CATPTAKYNYGYTF. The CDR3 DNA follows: TGTGCCACCCCAACAGCAAAATATAACTATGGCTACACCTTC.

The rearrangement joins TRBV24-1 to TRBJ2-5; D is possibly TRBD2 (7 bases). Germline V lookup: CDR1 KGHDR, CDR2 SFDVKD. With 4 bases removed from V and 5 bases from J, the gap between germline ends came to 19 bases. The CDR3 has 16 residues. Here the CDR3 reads CATSDRGGGVEETQYF. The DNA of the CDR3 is TGTGCCACCAGTGACCGTGGAGGGGGGGTCGAGGAGACCCAGTACTTC.

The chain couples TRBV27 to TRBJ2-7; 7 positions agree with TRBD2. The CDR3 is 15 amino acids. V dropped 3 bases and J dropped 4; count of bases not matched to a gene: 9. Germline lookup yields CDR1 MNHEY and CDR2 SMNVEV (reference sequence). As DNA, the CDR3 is TGTGCCAGCAGTTTCATAGGGACTATGCCTTACGAGCAGTACTTC. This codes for CASSFIGTMPYEQYF.

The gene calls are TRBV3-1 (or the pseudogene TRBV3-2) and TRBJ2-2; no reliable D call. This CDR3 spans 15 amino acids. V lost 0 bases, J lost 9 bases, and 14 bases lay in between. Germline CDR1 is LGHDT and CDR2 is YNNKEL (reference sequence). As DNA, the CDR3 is TGTGCCAGCAGCCAAGACTTCGTGCGAGCGAGGGAGCTGTTTTTT. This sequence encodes CASSQDFVRARELFF.

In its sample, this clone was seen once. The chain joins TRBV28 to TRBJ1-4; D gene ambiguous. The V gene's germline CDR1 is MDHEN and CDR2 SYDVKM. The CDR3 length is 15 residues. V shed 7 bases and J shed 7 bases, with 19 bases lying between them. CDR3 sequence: CASTYSSGSSEKLFF. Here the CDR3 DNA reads TGTGCCAGCACTTACAGCTCAGGTTCGAGTGAAAAACTGTTTTTT.

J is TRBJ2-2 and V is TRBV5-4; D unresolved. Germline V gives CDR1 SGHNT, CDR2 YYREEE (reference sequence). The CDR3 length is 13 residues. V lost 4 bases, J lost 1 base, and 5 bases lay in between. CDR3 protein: CASSVRNTGELFF. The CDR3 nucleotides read TGTGCCAGCAGCGTGAGGAACACCGGGGAGCTGTTTTTT. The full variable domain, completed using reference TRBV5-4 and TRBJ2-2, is ETGVTQSPTHLIKTRGQQVTLRCSSQSGHNTVSWYQQALGQGPQFIFQYYREEENGRGNFPPRFSGLQFPNYSSELNVNALELDDSALYLCASSVRNTGELFFGEGSRLTVL.

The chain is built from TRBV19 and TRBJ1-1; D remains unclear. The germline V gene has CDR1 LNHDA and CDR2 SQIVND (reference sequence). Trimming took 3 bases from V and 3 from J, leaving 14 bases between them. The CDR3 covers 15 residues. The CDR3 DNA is TGTGCCAGTAGTATTTTATTGGCGGCTGACACTGAAGCTTTCTTT. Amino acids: CASSILLAADTEAFF.

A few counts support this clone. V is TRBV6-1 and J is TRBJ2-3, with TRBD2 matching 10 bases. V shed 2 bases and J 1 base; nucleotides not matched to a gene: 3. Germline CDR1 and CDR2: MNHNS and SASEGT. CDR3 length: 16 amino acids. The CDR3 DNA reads TGTGCCAGCAGTGAAAACAGCGGGGGGGGCACAGATACGCAGTATTTT. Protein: CASSENSGGGTDTQYF.

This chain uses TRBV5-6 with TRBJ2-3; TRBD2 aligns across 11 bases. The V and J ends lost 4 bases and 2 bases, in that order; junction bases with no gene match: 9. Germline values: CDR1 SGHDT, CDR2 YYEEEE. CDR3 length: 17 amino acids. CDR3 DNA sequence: TGTGCCAGCAGCCTTAAACTAGCGGGAGTCTTCACAGATACGCAGTATTTT. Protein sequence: CASSLKLAGVFTDTQYF. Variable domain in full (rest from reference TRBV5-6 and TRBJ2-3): DAGVTQSPTHLIKTRGQQVTLRCSPKSGHDTVSWYQQALGQGPQFIFQYYEEEERQRGNFPDRFSGHQFPNYSSELNVNALLLGDSALYLCASSLKLAGVFTDTQYFGPGTRLTVL.

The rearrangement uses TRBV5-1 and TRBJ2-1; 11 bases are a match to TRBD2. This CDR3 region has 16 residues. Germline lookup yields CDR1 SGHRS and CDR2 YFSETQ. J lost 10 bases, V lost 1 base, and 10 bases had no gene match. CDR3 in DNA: TGCGCCAGCAGCTTGATCCCTAGCGGGGGGATGAGCGAGCAGTTCTTC. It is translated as CASSLIPSGGMSEQFF.

CDR3 coding DNA: TGTGCCAGCAGCTTACTAGGTCGGATGAACACTGAAGCTTTCTTT. Encoded protein: CASSLLGRMNTEAFF. The chain has TRBV7-2 and TRBJ1-1; D gene ambiguous. This CDR3 contains 15 residues. The germline gives CDR1 SGHTA, CDR2 FQGNSA. Trimming shortened V by 2 bases and J by 0 bases, and 10 bases separated the two germline ends. The full variable domain, its missing parts supplied by reference TRBV7-2 and TRBJ1-1, is GAGVSQSPSNKVTEKGKDVELRCDPISGHTALYWYRQSLGQGLEFLIYFQGNSAPDKSGLPSDRFSAERTGGSVSTLTIQRTQQEDSAVYLCASSLLGRMNTEAFFGQGTRLTVV.

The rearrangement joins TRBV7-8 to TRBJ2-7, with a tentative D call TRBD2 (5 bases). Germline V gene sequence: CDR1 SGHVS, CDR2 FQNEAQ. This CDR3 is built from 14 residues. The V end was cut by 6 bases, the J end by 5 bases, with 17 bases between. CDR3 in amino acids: CASSPVGSRDEQYF. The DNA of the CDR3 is TGTGCCAGCAGTCCAGTCGGCTCGAGGGACGAGCAGTACTTC. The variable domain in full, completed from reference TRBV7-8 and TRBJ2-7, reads GAGVSQSPRYKVAKRGQDVALRCDPISGHVSLFWYQQALGQGPEFLTYFQNEAQLDKSGLPSDRFFAERPEGSVSTLKIQRTQQEDSAVYLCASSPVGSRDEQYFGPGTRLTVT.

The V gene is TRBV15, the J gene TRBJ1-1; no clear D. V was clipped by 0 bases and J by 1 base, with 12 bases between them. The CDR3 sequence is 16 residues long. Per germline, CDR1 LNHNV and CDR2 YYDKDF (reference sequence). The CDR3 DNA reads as TGTGCCACCAGCAGAGATTCGGGGTCAAGGAACACTGAAGCTTTCTTT. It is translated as CATSRDSGSRNTEAFF. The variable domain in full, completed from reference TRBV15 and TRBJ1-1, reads DAMVIQNPRYQVTQFGKPVTLSCSQTLNHNVMYWYQQKSSQAPKLLFHYYDKDFNNEADTPDNFQSRRPNTSFCFLDIRSPGLGDTAMYLCATSRDSGSRNTEAFFGQGTRLTVV.

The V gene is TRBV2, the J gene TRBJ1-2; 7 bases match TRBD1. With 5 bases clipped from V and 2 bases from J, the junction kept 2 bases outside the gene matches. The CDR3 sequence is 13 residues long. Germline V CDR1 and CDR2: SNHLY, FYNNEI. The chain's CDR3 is CASSMGQNYGYTF. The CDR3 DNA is TGTGCCAGCAGTATGGGACAGAACTATGGCTACACCTTC.

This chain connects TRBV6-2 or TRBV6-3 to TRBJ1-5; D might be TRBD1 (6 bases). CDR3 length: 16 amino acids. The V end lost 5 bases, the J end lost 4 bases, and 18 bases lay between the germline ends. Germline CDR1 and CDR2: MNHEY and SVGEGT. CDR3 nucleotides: TGTGCCAGCAGTATTGGATCCGGGACATCTAATCAGCCCCAGCATTTT. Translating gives CASSIGSGTSNQPQHF.

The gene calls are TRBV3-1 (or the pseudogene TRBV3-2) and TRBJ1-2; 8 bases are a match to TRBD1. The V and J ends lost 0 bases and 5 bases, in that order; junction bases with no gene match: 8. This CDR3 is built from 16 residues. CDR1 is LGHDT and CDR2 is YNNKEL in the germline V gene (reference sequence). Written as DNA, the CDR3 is TGTGCCAGCAGCCAAGATTGGGTAGGACAGGGTTATGGCTACACCTTC. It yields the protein CASSQDWVGQGYGYTF.